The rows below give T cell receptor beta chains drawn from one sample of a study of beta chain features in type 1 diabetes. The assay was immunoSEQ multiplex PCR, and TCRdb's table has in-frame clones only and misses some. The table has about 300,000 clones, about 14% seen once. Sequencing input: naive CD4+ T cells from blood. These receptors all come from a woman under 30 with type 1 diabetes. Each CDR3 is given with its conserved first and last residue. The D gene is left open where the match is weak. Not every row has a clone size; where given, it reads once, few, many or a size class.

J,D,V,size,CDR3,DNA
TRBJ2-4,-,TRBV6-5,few,CASSPGQPKNIQYF,TGTGCCAGCAGTCCTGGACAGCCCAAAAACATTCAGTACTTC
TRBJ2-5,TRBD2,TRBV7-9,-,CASSLAGGYQETQYF,TGTGCCAGCAGCTTAGCGGGAGGGTACCAAGAGACCCAGTACTTC
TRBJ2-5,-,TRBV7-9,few,CASSFWGQGSETQYF,TGTGCCAGCAGCTTTTGGGGCCAGGGGTCAGAGACCCAGTACTTC
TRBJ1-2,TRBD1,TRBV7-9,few,CASSQGQGRGYGYTF,TGTGCCAGCAGCCAGGGACAGGGGCGCGGCTATGGCTACACCTTC
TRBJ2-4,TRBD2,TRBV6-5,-,CASSSWTSGRGNIQYF,TGTGCCAGCAGTTCCTGGACTAGCGGGAGGGGAAACATTCAGTACTTC
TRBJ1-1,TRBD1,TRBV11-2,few,CASSLDTGTGGYEAFF,TGTGCCAGCAGCTTAGATACCGGGACAGGGGGCTATGAAGCTTTCTTT
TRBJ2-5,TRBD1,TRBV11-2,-,CASSRDREETQYF,TGTGCCAGCAGCCGCGACAGGGAAGAGACCCAGTACTTC
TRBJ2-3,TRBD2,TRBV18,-,CASSPPGGRTDTQYF,TGTGCCAGCTCACCCCCCGGCGGGAGAACAGATACGCAGTATTTT
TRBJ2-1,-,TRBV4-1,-,CASSRRVGSFNEQFF,TGCGCCAGCAGCCGACGCGTCGGGAGCTTCAATGAGCAGTTCTTC
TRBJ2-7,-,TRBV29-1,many,CSVEGAVGYEQYF,TGCAGCGTTGAGGGGGCGGTCGGATACGAGCAGTACTTC
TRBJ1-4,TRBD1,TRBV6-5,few,CASSPPTGTSEKLFF,TGTGCCAGCAGTCCACCGACAGGGACCTCTGAAAAACTGTTTTTT
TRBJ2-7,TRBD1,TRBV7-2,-,CASTFRDRGGEQYF,TGTGCCAGCACCTTCCGGGACAGGGGCGGCGAGCAGTACTTC
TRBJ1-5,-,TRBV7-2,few,CASSLWEGGNQPQHF,TGTGCCAGCAGCCTATGGGAGGGCGGCAATCAGCCCCAGCATTTT
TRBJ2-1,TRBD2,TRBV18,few,CASSPASGRENEQFF,TGTGCCAGCTCACCAGCTAGCGGGAGAGAAAATGAGCAGTTCTTC